This TCR beta chain was profiled in a study of metastatic and nonmetastatic thyroid tumors. The wider study: Samples came from malignant and benign thyroid patients, and repertoires were compared across blood and tumor or nodule tissue.

This clone was counted between two and nine times. The antigen is not known. Possible read error: a much larger clone is one base away. Overall study findings and caveats: When malignant thyroid tumors were compared with benign nodules, TCR beta diversity was reportedly significantly higher in the malignant tumors. This held in both blood and tumor samples.

Among the patients, none had received any treatment before thyroid surgery. Per the study methods: Between-group CDR3 differences, defined by clinicopathological status, yielded a distant-metastasis classifier for papillary thyroid cancer. Using MiXCR, TCRdb re-called clones from the PCR reads. The V and J calls were not made by the authors but by TCRdb's processing. Of 20,000 to 25,000 clones listed, 9.5% to 13% are singletons. The sequence derives from a female donor with papillary thyroid cancer or a benign thyroid nodule (not recorded which). Some clones in this sample may be carry-over from other donors' samples. The sequenced sample consisted of blood.

The chain's CDR3 is CSVRPSGSDDQYF. DNA of the CDR3: TGCAGCGTTCGTCCTAGCGGGAGCGACGATCAGTACTTC. The rearrangement links TRBV29-1 to TRBJ2-7, with TRBD2 matching over 10 bases. Germline V gives CDR1 SQVTM, CDR2 ANQGSEA. This CDR3 contains 13 residues.